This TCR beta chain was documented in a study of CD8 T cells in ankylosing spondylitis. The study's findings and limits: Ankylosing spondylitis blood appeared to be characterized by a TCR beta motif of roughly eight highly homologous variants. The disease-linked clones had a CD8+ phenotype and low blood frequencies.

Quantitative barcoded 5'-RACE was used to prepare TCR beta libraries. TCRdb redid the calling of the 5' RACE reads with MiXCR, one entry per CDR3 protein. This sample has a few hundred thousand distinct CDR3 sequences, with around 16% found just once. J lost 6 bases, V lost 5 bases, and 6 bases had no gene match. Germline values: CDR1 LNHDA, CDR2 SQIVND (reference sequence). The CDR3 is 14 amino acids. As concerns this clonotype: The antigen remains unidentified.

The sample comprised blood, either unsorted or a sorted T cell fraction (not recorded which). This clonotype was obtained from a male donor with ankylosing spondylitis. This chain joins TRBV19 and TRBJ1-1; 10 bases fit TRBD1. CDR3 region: CASSFGQGVAEAFF. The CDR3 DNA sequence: TGTGCCAGTAGTTTCGGACAGGGGGTAGCTGAAGCTTTCTTT.